The sequence of this T cell receptor (beta chain) was determined in a study of OX40 agonist ivuxolimab in advanced cancers. For the study at large: Ivuxolimab, which patients received intravenously every 2 weeks, was dosed at 0.01 to 10 mg/kg.

Trimming stripped 0 bases from V and 4 bases from J, with 12 bases between. The CDR3 is 15 amino acids. Germline CDR1 and CDR2: LGHNA and YSLEER. Study-level results: Researchers did not determine the expanded peripheral T cells' antigen specificity.

The data were produced by immunoSEQ multiplex PCR, yet TCRdb's version contains in-frame clones alone and is incomplete. Of 100,000 or so clones in the sample, approximately 92% were seen once. To note about this clone: The antigen is not known.

The chain couples TRBV4-3 to TRBJ1-2; no firm D call. The receptor's source is an adult with an advanced solid tumor such as melanoma, head and neck, liver or kidney cancer. The sequencing used CD4+ or CD8+ T cells sorted from blood, collected in a trial of the OX40 agonist ivuxolimab. This chain's CDR3 is CASSQEVATRYGYTF. The DNA of the CDR3 is TGCGCCAGCAGCCAAGAAGTCGCGACTCGCTATGGCTACACCTTC.